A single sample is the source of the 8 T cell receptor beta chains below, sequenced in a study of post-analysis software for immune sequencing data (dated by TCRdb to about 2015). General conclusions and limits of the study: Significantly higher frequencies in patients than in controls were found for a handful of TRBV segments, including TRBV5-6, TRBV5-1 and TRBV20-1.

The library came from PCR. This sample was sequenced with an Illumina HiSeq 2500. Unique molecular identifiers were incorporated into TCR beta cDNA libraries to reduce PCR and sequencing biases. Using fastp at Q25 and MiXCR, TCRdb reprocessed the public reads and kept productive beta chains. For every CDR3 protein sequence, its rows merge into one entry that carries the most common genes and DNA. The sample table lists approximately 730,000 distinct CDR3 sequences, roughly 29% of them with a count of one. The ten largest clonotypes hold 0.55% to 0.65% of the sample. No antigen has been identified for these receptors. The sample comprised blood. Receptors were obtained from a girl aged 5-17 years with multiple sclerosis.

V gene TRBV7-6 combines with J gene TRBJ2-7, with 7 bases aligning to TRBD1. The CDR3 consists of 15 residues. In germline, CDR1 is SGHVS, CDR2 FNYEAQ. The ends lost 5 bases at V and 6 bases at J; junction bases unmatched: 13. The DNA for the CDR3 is TGTGCCAGCAGCCTGTTACAGGGGCCCCAGGCCGAGCAGTACTTC. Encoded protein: CASSLLQGPQAEQYF.

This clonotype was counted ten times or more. In DNA, the CDR3 is TGTGCCAGCAGCGTAGCAGTACAGGCCTACGAGCAGTACTTC. Residues: CASSVAVQAYEQYF. The gene calls are TRBV9 and TRBJ2-7; D may be TRBD1 (5 bases). CDR1 is SGDLS and CDR2 is YYNGEE in the germline V gene. CDR3 length: 14 residues. Trimming removed 0 bases from V and 2 bases from J, with 9 bases in between. Based on the CDR3 plus reference TRBV9 and TRBJ2-7, the full variable domain is DSGVTQTPKHLITATGQRVTLRCSPRSGDLSVYWYQQSLDQGLQFLIQYYNGEERAKGNILERFSAQQFPDLHSELNLSSLELGDSALYFCASSVAVQAYEQYFGPGTRLTVT.

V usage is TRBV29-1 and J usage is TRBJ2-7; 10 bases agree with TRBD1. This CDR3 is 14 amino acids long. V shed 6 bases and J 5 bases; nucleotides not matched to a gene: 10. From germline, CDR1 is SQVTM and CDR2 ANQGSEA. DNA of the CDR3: TGCAGCGTCTGGGGGGGACAGGGGATCAACGAGCAGTACTTC. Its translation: CSVWGGQGINEQYF.

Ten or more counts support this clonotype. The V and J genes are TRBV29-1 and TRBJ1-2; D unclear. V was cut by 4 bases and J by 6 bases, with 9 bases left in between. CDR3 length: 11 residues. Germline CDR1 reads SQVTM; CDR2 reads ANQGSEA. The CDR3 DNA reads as TGCAGCGTTGTCCGGACGGATGGCTACACCTTC. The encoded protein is CSVVRTDGYTF.

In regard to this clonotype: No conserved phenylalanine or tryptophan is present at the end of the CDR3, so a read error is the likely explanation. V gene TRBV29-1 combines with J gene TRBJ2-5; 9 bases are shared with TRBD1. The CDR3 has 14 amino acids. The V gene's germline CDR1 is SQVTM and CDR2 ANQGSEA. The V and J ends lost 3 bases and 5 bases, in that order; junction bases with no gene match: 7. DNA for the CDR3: TGCAGCGTTGAGTACAGGGGGCGTGAGGAGACCCAGTACTGC. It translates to CSVEYRGREETQYC.

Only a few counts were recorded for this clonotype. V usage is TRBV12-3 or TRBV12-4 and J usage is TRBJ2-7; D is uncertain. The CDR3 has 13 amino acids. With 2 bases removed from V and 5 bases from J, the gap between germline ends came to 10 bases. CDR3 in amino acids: CASSLMAQHEQYF. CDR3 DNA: TGTGCCAGCAGTTTAATGGCCCAGCACGAGCAGTACTTC.

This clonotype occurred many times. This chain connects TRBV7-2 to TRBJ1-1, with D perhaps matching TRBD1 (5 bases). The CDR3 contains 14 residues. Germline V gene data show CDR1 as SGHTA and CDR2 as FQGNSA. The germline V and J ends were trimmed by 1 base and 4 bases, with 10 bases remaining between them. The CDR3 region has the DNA TGTGCCAGCAGCTTAGTGGGACGGGGCACTGAAGCTTTCTTT. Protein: CASSLVGRGTEAFF.

CDR3 nucleotides: TGTGCCAGCAGTGAATACGCAGGGGACACCTACGAGCAGTACTTC. The encoded protein is CASSEYAGDTYEQYF. V gene TRBV25-1 combines with J gene TRBJ2-7; maybe TRBD1 (6 bases). V was clipped by 0 bases and J by 2 bases, with 11 bases between them. Germline lookup yields CDR1 MGHDK and CDR2 SYGVNS. CDR3 size: 15 residues.